The T cell receptor (beta chain) described here comes from a study of blood T cell repertoires in COVID-19. Across the study: The samples span acute and convalescent COVID-19 from the United States, Italy and Spain. The cDNA or gDNA used as material had been derived from T cells, B-cell-depleted T cells, or PBMCs.

In the original processing: Using reference gene primer amplification, nucleated cell counts were estimated. Profiled with immunoSEQ multiplex PCR; TCRdb holds only in-frame clones, not every one. That table gives V, J and clone size, and the DNA gave D and trimming. This sample has some 100,000 clones; approximately 80% occur once, and the top ten carry about 15%. This clone has more than one count but fewer than ten. Input material: peripheral blood. The origin of this receptor is a human donor in a cohort sampled during active COVID-19.

Here the CDR3 DNA reads TGCGCCAGCAGCTTGGCGGCAGGGGTTAACTATGGCTACACCTTC. Its protein is CASSLAAGVNYGYTF. The V gene is TRBV5-1, the J gene TRBJ1-2, with a tentative D call TRBD1 (6 bases). Germline V gene lookup returns CDR1 SGHRS and CDR2 YFSETQ. This CDR3 spans 15 amino acids. V gave up 0 bases and J gave up 1 base, with 10 bases separating them.